The source of this TCR beta chain is a study of blood T cell repertoires in COVID-19 (dated by TCRdb to 2019 to 2021). Looking at the study overall: The collaborator samples originated in the United States, Italy and Spain and spanned the acute and convalescent phases of COVID-19. The material from the prospective study consisted of cDNA or gDNA derived from T cells, B-cell-depleted T cells, or PBMCs. Deeply sampled blood TCRbeta repertoires from subjects exposed to, actively infected with, or recovered from COVID-19 were included in the dataset. The repertoires were released in a freely available public database intended as a resource for research on the immune response to SARS-CoV-2. The samples were drawn from the first 160 participants of the ongoing ImmuneRACE study and from over a thousand subjects provided by 6 global collaborators. Nearly every sample came with metadata listing a de-identified subject ID, COVID-19 status, age in years and sex. HLA class I and class II types, where available, came from metadata supplied by the sample provider rather than from assay-based typing. Broad study findings and their caveats: The quantity of clinical and demographic metadata differed by source and by participant and was supplied without curation.

Details on this clone: Its antigen is not yet known. Nothing much larger sits one base from this clone, and base qualities are not available.

In Seattle, one collaborating source enrolled patients while the infection was active and tracked those patients longitudinally over the course of disease. The collaborating institutions used their own protocols to collect whole blood in K2EDTA tubes. For TCRbeta analysis, collaborators shipped samples as frozen whole blood, isolated PBMCs, or DNA extracted from either of those sample types. The immunoSEQ Assay, a bias-controlled multiplex PCR, was used to amplify TCRbeta CDR3 regions from genomic DNA. The authors processed their data as follows. The number of nucleated cells in each sample was estimated by amplification of reference gene primers within the assay. To quantify the absolute abundance of each unique TCRbeta CDR3 rearrangement, sequence reads were collapsed and filtered. Productive Simpson clonality was computed per sample as the square root of Simpson's diversity index over productive rearrangements. TCRdb provides this immuneACCESS table in a form limited to in-frame rearrangements. Some clones are lacking; in checked studies, under half of them reflect an unresolved V gene, and why the rest are absent is not known. The DNA gave D and trimming, while V, J and clone size come from that table. In this sample the table shows about 410,000 clones, 70% to 90% of which occur a single time. Together, the top ten hold roughly 1.5% of the sample.

The sequenced material came from peripheral blood. The sequence came from a woman between 40 and 55 years old with COVID-19, enrolled during active disease.

The DNA sequence is as follows: TGCGCCAGCAGCCAAGATCAGACAGGGACGCAGTATTTT. Its amino acids are CASSQDQTGTQYF. Recombination connected TRBV4-3 to TRBJ2-3, and 7 junction bases match TRBD1. The CDR3, from cysteine to phenylalanine, totals 13 residues. Only CDR3 DNA remains: 39 bases, in frame from the first base. Here V drops 0 bases and J drops 9 bases, and the junction holds 3 bases not matched to any gene. CDR1 and CDR2 (LGHNA, YSLEER) derive from the germline V gene.